This passage covers 17 T cell receptor beta chains from one sample sequenced in a study of graft-versus-host responses after intestinal transplantation. These receptors have no identified antigens. Assay: immunoSEQ multiplex PCR; the TCRdb copy retains only in-frame clones and omits some. The profile shows 85,000 to 90,000 clones, 85% to 90% of them singletons. Sequences were derived from unstimulated CD4+ T cells sorted from spleen or lymph node cells, sampled before intestinal transplant. These receptors originate from a human donor who received an intestinal transplant.

This clone was observed a single time. This rearrangement joins TRBV19 to TRBJ2-1, with D perhaps TRBD2 (6 bases). This CDR3 region has 13 residues. The germline gives CDR1 LNHDA, CDR2 SQIVND (reference sequence). Trimming took off 5 bases at V and 6 bases at J, with 11 bases between the two ends. The CDR3 DNA follows: TGTGCCAGTAGTCCGGGACTCCTCAATGAGCAGTTCTTC. Translated: CASSPGLLNEQFF.

The chain recombines TRBV6-1 with TRBJ2-1; D is uncertain. CDR3 length equals 16 residues. V was shortened by 2 bases and J by 0 bases, with 11 bases between the two germline ends. Germline loops: CDR1 MNHNS, CDR2 SASEGT. The chain's CDR3 is CASSELPAGSYNEQFF. The CDR3, as DNA: TGTGCCAGCAGTGAACTCCCTGCAGGCTCCTACAATGAGCAGTTCTTC.

In regard to this clone: A junction boundary mismatches the germline segment, possibly from a read error. The V gene is TRBV6-1, the J gene TRBJ1-5, with 10 positions matching TRBD1. The germline CDR1 and CDR2 sequences are MNHNS and SASEGT. The CDR3 spans 13 residues. CDR3 nucleotides: TGTGCCAGCAGTGAATCGCCGAGGGACAGGGGAAATTTT. Its translation: CASSESPRDRGNF.

The chain couples TRBV5-4 to TRBJ2-5; 7 positions agree with TRBD2. This CDR3 region has 15 residues. The germline V gene encodes CDR1 SGHNT and CDR2 YYREEE (reference sequence). J was trimmed by 5 bases and V by 0 bases; bases with no gene match: 7. Written as DNA, the CDR3 is TGTGCCAGCAGCTTGGCGTTGACTAGCCCGGAGACCCAGTACTTC. Amino acid sequence: CASSLALTSPETQYF.

V gene TRBV2 combines with J gene TRBJ2-7, with 10 bases lining up with TRBD1. The junction had 2 bases not matched to a gene; V was cut back by 6 bases and J by 6 bases. CDR3 size: 12 residues. The germline CDR1 and CDR2 sequences are SNHLY and FYNNEI. The CDR3 coding sequence is TGTGCCAGCAGCTGGGACAGGGGCGAGCAGTACTTC. Its translation: CASSWDRGEQYF.

In this sample, this clone turned up once. V and J are TRBV2 and TRBJ2-7, with D perhaps matching TRBD2 (6 bases). Germline CDR1 reads SNHLY; CDR2 reads FYNNEI. CDR3 size: 15 residues. The V gene lost 4 bases and the J gene lost 2 bases, with 15 bases spanning the gap. The CDR3 is CASSGGRGSPYEQYF. CDR3 nucleotides: TGTGCCAGCAGTGGGGGTCGGGGGAGCCCCTACGAGCAGTACTTC.

V and J are TRBV5-5 and TRBJ2-7; 8 nucleotides agree with TRBD1. The V gene's germline CDR1 is SGHKS and CDR2 YYEKEE (reference sequence). This CDR3 contains 15 residues. V was pared by 6 bases and J by 2 bases, with 10 bases of the junction left unmatched. The CDR3 spells CASKPSQGAPYEQYF. CDR3 in DNA: TGTGCCAGCAAACCTAGCCAGGGGGCCCCCTACGAGCAGTACTTC.

The chain is built from TRBV7-2 and TRBJ1-2; D unclear. The CDR3 has 17 residues. CDR1 is SGHTA, CDR2 FQGNSA, per germline. The V gene lost 4 bases and the J gene lost 1 base, with 19 bases spanning the gap. CDR3 sequence reads: CASSSRMWRRFNYGYTF. The DNA of the CDR3 is TGTGCCAGCAGCTCCCGGATGTGGAGGCGATTTAACTATGGCTACACCTTC.

This clone showed up just once. The chain couples TRBV6-5 to TRBJ2-7; 9 nucleotides line up with TRBD1. J was trimmed by 2 bases and V by 6 bases; bases with no gene match: 2. The CDR3 is made up of 13 amino acids. Germline assignment: CDR1 MNHEY and CDR2 SVGAGI. CDR3 sequence: CASRRQGAYEQYF. CDR3 DNA sequence: TGTGCCAGCAGGAGACAGGGGGCCTACGAGCAGTACTTC.

The CDR3 reads CSAEVGGEQYF. The CDR3 DNA follows: TGCAGTGCCGAGGTCGGGGGGGAGCAGTACTTC. The chain links TRBV20-1 to TRBJ2-5; 8 positions match TRBD2. The germline V gene encodes CDR1 DFQATT and CDR2 SNEGSKA (reference sequence). The J segment lost 11 bases and the V segment lost 6 bases, leaving 8 bases of the junction unmatched. The CDR3 has 11 residues.

The V and J genes are TRBV5-1 and TRBJ1-1; 7 bases match TRBD1. The V and J ends lost 6 bases and 1 base, in that order; junction bases with no gene match: 9. Germline V gene data show CDR1 as SGHRS and CDR2 as YFSETQ. The CDR3 runs to 15 residues. CDR3 DNA sequence: TGCGCCAGCAAGCCGCCCGGGACAGCGAACACTGAAGCTTTCTTT. Its translation: CASKPPGTANTEAFF.

The chain employs TRBV11-2 and TRBJ1-5; possibly TRBD1 for D (5 bases). This CDR3 is 14 amino acids long. Germline CDR1 reads SGHAT; CDR2 reads FQNNGV. Between the trimmed V and J ends, which lost 5 bases and 5 bases, there was a span of 13 bases. DNA of the CDR3: TGTGCCAGCAGCCCCAGGGAAAGTGATCAGCCCCAGCATTTT. This gives the protein CASSPRESDQPQHF.

This clone was picked up a small number of times. The chain recombines TRBV4-2 with TRBJ1-1; D perhaps matches TRBD1 (5 bases). Trimming removed 1 base from V and 0 bases from J, with 9 bases in between. The CDR3 loop spans 15 amino acids. Per germline, CDR1 LGHNA and CDR2 YNFKEQ. The CDR3 DNA reads TGTGCCAGCAGCCAAGTTGACAGACTGAACACTGAAGCTTTCTTT. Residues: CASSQVDRLNTEAFF.

V and J are TRBV6-1 and TRBJ1-2; D might be TRBD1 (6 bases). The V end was cut by 5 bases, the J end by 8 bases, with 12 bases between. Germline V gives CDR1 MNHNS, CDR2 SASEGT. CDR3 length: 12 amino acids. The CDR3 nucleotides are TGTGCCAGCAGTTGGCCAGGGGAGGGCTACACCTTC. Its translation is CASSWPGEGYTF.

The chain links TRBV5-4 to TRBJ2-3; D possibly corresponds to TRBD1 (5 bases). The CDR3 contains 14 residues. CDR1 SGHNT and CDR2 YYREEE come from the germline V gene (reference sequence). The V end was cut by 0 bases, the J end by 3 bases, with 8 bases between. The CDR3 bases are TGTGCCAGCAGCTTGGGGACACGAACAGATACGCAGTATTTT. Encoded protein: CASSLGTRTDTQYF.

This clone was seen a single time. J is TRBJ2-1 and V is TRBV9; TRBD2 matches at 10 bases. CDR1 is SGDLS, CDR2 YYNGEE, per germline. This CDR3 spans 15 amino acids. V lost 0 bases to trimming and J lost 5 bases; unmatched junction nucleotides: 2. The CDR3 DNA reads as TGTGCCAGCAGCGTAGAAGCGGGGGGGAACAATGAGCAGTTCTTC. As protein: CASSVEAGGNNEQFF. Complete variable domain (other parts from reference TRBV9 and TRBJ2-1): DSGVTQTPKHLITATGQRVTLRCSPRSGDLSVYWYQQSLDQGLQFLIQYYNGEERAKGNILERFSAQQFPDLHSELNLSSLELGDSALYFCASSVEAGGNNEQFFGPGTRLTVL.

The chain links TRBV5-4 to TRBJ2-7; 7 bases fit TRBD2. This CDR3 comprises 15 residues. Trimming at V came to 0 bases and at J to 3 bases, leaving 6 bases not matched to a gene. Germline V CDR1 and CDR2: SGHNT, YYREEE (reference sequence). CDR3 in amino acids: CASSLGAGELYEQYF. DNA of the CDR3: TGTGCCAGCAGCTTGGGGGCGGGGGAACTCTACGAGCAGTACTTC.